One and the same sample provided the 7 T cell receptor beta chains below, sequenced in a study of shared clonotypes between healthy human individuals. Some clones are missing from TCRdb's copy, which holds only in-frame ones; the method was immunoSEQ multiplex PCR. The sample comprises 1.5 million to 2.5 million clones, approximately 94% of which are singletons, and under 1.5% rests with the top ten. Terminally differentiated effector memory CD45RA+ cells were excluded from the naive CD8 cells, which were CD45RO-negative and positively selected for CCR7. The sequencing input was naive CD8+ T cells sorted from blood. Source of these receptors: a man aged 18 to 29 in good health.

The J gene is TRBJ2-2, the V gene TRBV4-3, with 7 positions matching TRBD2. The CDR3 contains 16 residues. Germline loops: CDR1 LGHNA, CDR2 YSLEER. V shed 5 bases and J 4 bases; nucleotides not matched to a gene: 10. The CDR3 protein is CASSVAFGEGTGELFF. Written as DNA, the CDR3 is TGCGCCAGCAGCGTAGCCTTTGGGGAGGGCACCGGGGAGCTGTTTTTT.

V and J are TRBV6-5 and TRBJ1-2; D may be TRBD1 (6 bases). V was trimmed by 2 bases and J by 0 bases, leaving 10 bases between them. The CDR3 is made up of 15 amino acids. Germline V gives CDR1 MNHEY, CDR2 SVGAGI. CDR3 region: CASSYLTGANYGYTF. CDR3 nucleotides: TGTGCCAGCAGTTACCTGACAGGAGCTAACTATGGCTACACCTTC.

The gene calls are TRBV27 and TRBJ2-7; the D call may be TRBD1 or TRBD2 (5 bases each). The CDR3 spans 15 residues. Germline V gives CDR1 MNHEY, CDR2 SMNVEV (reference sequence). V dropped 4 bases and J dropped 5 bases, with 18 bases sitting between them. This chain's CDR3 is CASSYRDALTHEQYF. Here the CDR3 DNA reads TGTGCCAGCAGTTACCGGGACGCCCTAACCCACGAGCAGTACTTC.

The gene calls are TRBV6-1 and TRBJ1-6; tentatively, D is TRBD1 (5 bases). This CDR3 comprises 12 residues. V lost 1 base and J lost 14, with 9 bases in between. The germline V gene has CDR1 MNHNS and CDR2 SASEGT. Written as DNA, the CDR3 is TGTGCCAGCAGTGAAGGTTCAGGGTCCCTCCACTTT. Its translation: CASSEGSGSLHF.

This chain uses TRBV7-9 with TRBJ2-5; maybe TRBD2 (5 bases). Trimming took 1 base from V and 9 from J, leaving 15 bases between them. The CDR3 extends over 14 amino acids. From germline, CDR1 is SEHNR and CDR2 FQNEAQ (reference sequence). CDR3 amino acids: CASSLDDLLRAQYF. Written as DNA, the CDR3 is TGTGCCAGCAGCTTAGACGACCTTTTGCGGGCCCAGTACTTC.

The chain uses TRBV4-3 and TRBJ1-5; D remains ambiguous. Germline lookup yields CDR1 LGHNA and CDR2 YSLEER. The CDR3 has 15 amino acids. Between the trimmed V and J ends, which lost 0 bases and 7 bases, there was a span of 13 bases. CDR3 residues: CASSQDKDARQPQHF. The CDR3 DNA is TGCGCCAGCAGCCAAGATAAGGATGCCCGGCAGCCCCAGCATTTT.

V usage is TRBV2 and J usage is TRBJ1-1, with D possibly being TRBD1 (6 bases). V was cut by 7 bases and J by 0 bases, with 12 bases left in between. The CDR3 consists of 14 residues. The germline V gene encodes CDR1 SNHLY and CDR2 FYNNEI. This CDR3 is CASNEWTVNTEAFF. DNA of the CDR3: TGTGCCAGCAACGAGTGGACAGTGAACACTGAAGCTTTCTTT. The full variable domain, completed using reference TRBV2 and TRBJ1-1, is EPEVTQTPSHQVTQMGQEVILRCVPISNHLYFYWYRQILGQKVEFLVSFYNNEISEKSEIFDDQFSVERPDGSNFTLKIRSTKLEDSAMYFCASNEWTVNTEAFFGQGTRLTVV.